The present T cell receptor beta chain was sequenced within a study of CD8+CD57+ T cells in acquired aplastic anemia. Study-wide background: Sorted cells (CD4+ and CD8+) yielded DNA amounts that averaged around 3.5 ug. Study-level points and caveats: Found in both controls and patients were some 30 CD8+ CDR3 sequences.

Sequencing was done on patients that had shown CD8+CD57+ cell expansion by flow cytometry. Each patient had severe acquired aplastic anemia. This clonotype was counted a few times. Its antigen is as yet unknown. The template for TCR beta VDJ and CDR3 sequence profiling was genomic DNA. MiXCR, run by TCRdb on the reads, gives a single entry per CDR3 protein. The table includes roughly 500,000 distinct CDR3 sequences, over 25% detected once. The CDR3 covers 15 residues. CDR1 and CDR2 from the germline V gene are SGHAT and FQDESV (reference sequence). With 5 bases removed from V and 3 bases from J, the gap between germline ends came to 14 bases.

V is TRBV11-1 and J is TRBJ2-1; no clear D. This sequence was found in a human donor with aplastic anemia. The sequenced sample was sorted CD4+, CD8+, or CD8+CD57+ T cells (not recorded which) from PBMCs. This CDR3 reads CASSPDGANYNEQFF. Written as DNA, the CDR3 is TGTGCCAGCAGCCCGGACGGCGCAAACTACAATGAGCAGTTCTTC.